These 8 T cell receptor beta chains share one sample of origin, sequenced in a study of blood T cell repertoires in COVID-19. Here immunoSEQ multiplex PCR was the method, and the copy in TCRdb shows in-frame clones only, minus some. The sample has hundreds of thousands of clones, approximately 91% seen once. The sequenced material came from peripheral blood. The origin of the receptors is a woman aged 60-75 years with acute or convalescent COVID-19.

DNA of the CDR3: TGTGCCAGCAGCTCTCAGACTAGAAGTGATTCACCCCTCCACTTT. Its translation: CASSSQTRSDSPLHF. The gene calls are TRBV5-8 and TRBJ1-6; D gene uncertain. Germline CDR1 and CDR2: SGHTS and YDEGEE. The CDR3 extends over 15 amino acids. Trimming took 3 bases from V and 8 from J, leaving 15 bases between them.

This clone has more than one count but fewer than ten. V usage is TRBV18 and J usage is TRBJ2-1, with 10 bases matching TRBD2. V lost 6 bases and J lost 8; bases outside the gene matches: 13. The CDR3 has 16 amino acids. CDR1 and CDR2 (germline): KGHSH, LQKENI. CDR3 loop: CASSGGLAEPFYEQFF. The CDR3, as DNA: TGTGCCAGCTCGGGCGGACTAGCGGAACCCTTTTATGAGCAGTTCTTC. The entire variable domain, with the rest obtained from reference TRBV18 and TRBJ2-1, is as follows: NAGVMQNPRHLVRRRGQEARLRCSPMKGHSHVYWYRQLPEEGLKFMVYLQKENIIDESGMPKERFSAEFPKEGPSILRIQQVVRGDSAAYFCASSGGLAEPFYEQFFGPGTRLTVL.

This chain connects TRBV6-2 or TRBV6-3 to TRBJ2-7, with TRBD1 as a possible D gene (5 bases). The CDR3 spans 14 residues. V lost 6 bases, J lost 1 base, and 13 bases lay in between. The germline gives CDR1 MNHEY, CDR2 SVGEGT. CDR3 bases: TGTGCCAGCAGCAGAGACAGCCAGTCCTACGAGCAGTACTTC. Translated, it gives CASSRDSQSYEQYF.

V usage is TRBV2 and J usage is TRBJ2-1; TRBD2 aligns across 10 bases. The V segment lost 4 bases and the J segment 2 bases; nucleotides outside the gene matches: 2. The CDR3 extends over 15 amino acids. CDR1 is SNHLY and CDR2 is FYNNEI in the germline V gene. The CDR3: CASSAGLATYNEQFF. The CDR3 DNA reads TGTGCCAGCAGTGCGGGACTAGCGACCTACAATGAGCAGTTCTTC.

This clone was seen more than once but under ten times. The chain carries TRBV18 and TRBJ1-5, with unresolved D. Germline CDR1 and CDR2: KGHSH and LQKENI. The CDR3 has 14 residues. V shed 5 bases and J shed 4 bases, with 12 bases lying between them. CDR3 region: CASSVTADNQPQHF. In DNA form, the CDR3 reads TGTGCCAGCTCAGTAACAGCAGATAATCAGCCCCAGCATTTT.

The V gene is TRBV7-2, the J gene TRBJ2-7, with TRBD1 identical over 7 bases. The junction had 6 bases not matched to a gene; V was cut back by 1 base and J by 3 bases. The CDR3 runs to 15 residues. Germline loops: CDR1 SGHTA, CDR2 FQGNSA. The CDR3 DNA sequence: TGTGCCAGCAGCTTAGATTCAGGACAGGTCTACGAGCAGTACTTC. It codes for CASSLDSGQVYEQYF.

The rearrangement joins TRBV7-5 to TRBJ2-1; no check of the table's D call, TRBD2, against the DNA was made. TRBV7-5 is described as a pseudogene. The CDR3 runs to 20 residues. Here the CDR3 DNA reads TGTGCCAGAAGCTTAGCCAACCGGGCGGGAGAAAACTTTGAGGACAATGAGCAGTTCTTC. Translated: CARSLANRAGENFEDNEQFF.

The rearrangement uses TRBV28 and TRBJ2-7; D possibly corresponds to TRBD2 (6 bases). Germline assignment: CDR1 MDHEN and CDR2 SYDVKM. The V gene lost 3 bases and the J gene lost 7 bases, with 10 bases spanning the gap. There are 12 residues in the CDR3. The CDR3 loop reads CASSFLGREQYF. For the CDR3, the DNA is TGTGCCAGCAGTTTCCTGGGGAGGGAGCAGTACTTC.